This TCR beta chain came from a study of blood T cell repertoires in COVID-19. Generated by immunoSEQ multiplex PCR, the TCRdb table keeps only in-frame clones and is missing some. The sample has 85,000 to 130,000 clones; 90% to 95% are singletons. CDR3 size: 15 residues. Trimming cost V 2 bases and J 1 base, with 11 bases left between them. Germline CDR1 LGHNA, CDR2 YNFKEQ. The V gene is TRBV4-2, the J gene TRBJ2-5, with D tentatively TRBD2 (6 bases). The origin of this receptor is a human donor in a cohort sampled during active COVID-19. Sequencing input: peripheral blood. CDR3 bases: TGTGCCAGCAGCCAACTGGAGGGGTCCCAAGAGACCCAGTACTTC. Protein product: CASSQLEGSQETQYF.